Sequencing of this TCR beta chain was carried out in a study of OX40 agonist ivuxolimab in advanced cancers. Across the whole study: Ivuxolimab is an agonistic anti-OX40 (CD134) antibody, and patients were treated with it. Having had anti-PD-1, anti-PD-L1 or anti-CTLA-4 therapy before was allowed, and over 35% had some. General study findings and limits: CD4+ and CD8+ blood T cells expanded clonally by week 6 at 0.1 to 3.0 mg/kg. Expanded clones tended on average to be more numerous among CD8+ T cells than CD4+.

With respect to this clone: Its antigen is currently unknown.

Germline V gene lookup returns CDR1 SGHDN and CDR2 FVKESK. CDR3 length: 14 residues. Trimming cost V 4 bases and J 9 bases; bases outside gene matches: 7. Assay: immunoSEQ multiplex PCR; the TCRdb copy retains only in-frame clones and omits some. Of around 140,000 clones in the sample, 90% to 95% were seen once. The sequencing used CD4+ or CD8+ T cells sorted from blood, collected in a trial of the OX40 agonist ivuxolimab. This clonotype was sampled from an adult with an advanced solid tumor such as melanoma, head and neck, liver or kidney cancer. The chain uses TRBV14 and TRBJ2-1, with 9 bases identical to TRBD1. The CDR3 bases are TGTGCCAGCAGCCGAGGACAGGGGCTTCGTGAGCAGTTCTTC. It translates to CASSRGQGLREQFF.